These 2 T cell receptor beta chains came from one sample sequenced in a study of blood T cell repertoires in COVID-19. The method was immunoSEQ multiplex PCR; TCRdb's version includes in-frame clones alone and lacks a portion of them. The sample contains around 190,000 clones, 87% of which appear only once. Sequencing used PBMCs or T cells enriched from blood (not recorded which). Receptors originate from a young man with acute COVID-19.

This clone was recorded once. The chain has TRBV28 and TRBJ1-5, with D uncertain. The CDR3 has 13 amino acids. CDR1 is MDHEN, CDR2 SYDVKM, per germline. Trimming removed 2 bases at V and 4 bases at J, with 6 bases between. The CDR3 protein is CASSLGVNQPQHF. As DNA, the CDR3 is TGTGCCAGCAGTTTAGGAGTAAATCAGCCCCAGCATTTT.

The rearrangement links TRBV28 to TRBJ1-5; maybe TRBD1 (6 bases). This CDR3 comprises 15 residues. Germline V gene sequence: CDR1 MDHEN, CDR2 SYDVKM. Trimming cost V 8 bases and J 2 bases, with 16 bases left between them. The CDR3 reads CASGIWTDGNQPQHF. The CDR3 DNA sequence: TGTGCCAGCGGAATTTGGACAGATGGCAATCAGCCCCAGCATTTT.